This TCR beta chain was captured by sequencing in a study of T cells in Graves' hyperthyroidism and ophthalmopathy. Study-wide background: Once the initial diagnosis was made, peripheral blood was obtained before any treatment.

This clonotype was seen at least ten times. RNA transcripts yielded amplified TCR beta CDR3 regions. First-round RT-PCR with HTBI primers amplified the TCR CDR3 region. TCRdb fed the multiplex PCR reads into MiXCR, producing one record per CDR3 protein. The profile shows 250,000 to 300,000 distinct CDR3 sequences, approximately 15% of them singletons. The clonotype originates from a woman in her forties with Graves' hyperthyroidism. The sample taken for sequencing was blood.

The CDR3 protein is CAWTGLTGEQYF. As DNA, the CDR3 is TGTGCCTGGACCGGTCTAACGGGCGAGCAGTACTTC. The chain recombines TRBV30 with TRBJ2-7; D is ambiguous. Germline V gene sequence: CDR1 GTSNPN, CDR2 SVGIG (reference sequence). This CDR3 contains 12 residues. V was cut by 4 bases and J by 6 bases, with 13 bases left in between.